The TCR beta chain described here comes from a study of cytomegalovirus exposure and HLA in healthy donors. Study context: The study placed around 80% of its approximately 400 genotyped donors in the Caucasian-associated ancestry cluster.

A multiplex PCR was run with 60 Vbeta primers and 13 Jbeta primers. Sequenced by immunoSEQ multiplex PCR; TCRdb stores in-frame clones only, minus some. The table records under 130,000 clones, about 79% of them present only once. Whole-study results and caveats: In a later analysis, DRB1 alleles had the most associated TCRs; HLA-C alleles the fewest. The authors excluded some V segments, including TRBV6-2 and TRBV6-3, as indistinguishable. Being productive about 87% or about 30% of the time was typical of most TCR beta V segments in an earlier analysis.

V was shortened by 2 bases and J by 4 bases, with 14 bases between the two germline ends. Germline V gene lookup returns CDR1 SGHTA and CDR2 FQGTGA. The CDR3 extends over 15 amino acids. Turning to this clone: Its matching antigen is unknown.

The sample was PBMCs. This chain links TRBV7-3 with TRBJ1-1, with D maybe TRBD1 (6 bases). The receptor's source is a man aged 50 to 59 in good health and CMV-seropositive. CDR3 in DNA: TGTGCCAGCAGCTTAGGGGCAGGGGCGGCCACTGAAGCTTTCTTT. This encodes CASSLGAGAATEAFF.